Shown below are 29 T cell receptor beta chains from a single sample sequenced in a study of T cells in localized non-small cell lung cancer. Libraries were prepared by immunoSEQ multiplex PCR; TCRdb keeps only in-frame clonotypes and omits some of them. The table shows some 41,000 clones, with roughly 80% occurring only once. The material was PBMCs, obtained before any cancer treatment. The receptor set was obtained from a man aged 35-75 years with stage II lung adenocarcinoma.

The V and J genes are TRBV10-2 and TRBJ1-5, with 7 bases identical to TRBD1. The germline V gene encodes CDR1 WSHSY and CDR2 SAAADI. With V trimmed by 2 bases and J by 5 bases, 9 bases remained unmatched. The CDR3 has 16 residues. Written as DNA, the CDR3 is TGCGCCAGCAGTGAGAGCGACAGGGCCAGCGATCAGCCCCAGCATTTT. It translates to CASSESDRASDQPQHF.

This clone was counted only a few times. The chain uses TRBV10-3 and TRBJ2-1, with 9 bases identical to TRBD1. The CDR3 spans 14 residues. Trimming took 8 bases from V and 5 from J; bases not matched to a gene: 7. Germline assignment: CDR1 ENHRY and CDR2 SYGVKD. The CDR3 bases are TGTGCCATCGGCCGACAGGGGGGTAACAATGAGCAGTTCTTC. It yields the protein CAIGRQGGNNEQFF.

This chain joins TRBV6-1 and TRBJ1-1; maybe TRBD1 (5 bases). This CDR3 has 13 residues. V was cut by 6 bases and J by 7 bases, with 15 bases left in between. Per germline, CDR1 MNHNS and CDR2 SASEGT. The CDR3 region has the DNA TGTGCCAGCAGGGGACTGGGAAGGAATGAAGCTTTCTTT. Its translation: CASRGLGRNEAFF.

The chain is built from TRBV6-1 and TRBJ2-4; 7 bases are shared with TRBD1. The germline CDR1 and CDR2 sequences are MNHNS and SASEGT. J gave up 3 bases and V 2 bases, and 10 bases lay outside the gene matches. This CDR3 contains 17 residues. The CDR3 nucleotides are TGTGCCAGCAGTGAAAGGGGTTGGGACAGCCTCAAAAACATTCAGTACTTC. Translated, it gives CASSERGWDSLKNIQYF.

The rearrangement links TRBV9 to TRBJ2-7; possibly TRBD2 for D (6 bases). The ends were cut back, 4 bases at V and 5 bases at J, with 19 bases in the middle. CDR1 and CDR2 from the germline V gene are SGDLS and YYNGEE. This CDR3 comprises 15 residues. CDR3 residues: CASSLTGGSVNEQYF. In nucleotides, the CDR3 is TGTGCCAGCAGCTTAACAGGAGGGTCGGTCAACGAGCAGTACTTC. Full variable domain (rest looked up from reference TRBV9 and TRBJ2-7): DSGVTQTPKHLITATGQRVTLRCSPRSGDLSVYWYQQSLDQGLQFLIQYYNGEERAKGNILERFSAQQFPDLHSELNLSSLELGDSALYFCASSLTGGSVNEQYFGPGTRLTVT.

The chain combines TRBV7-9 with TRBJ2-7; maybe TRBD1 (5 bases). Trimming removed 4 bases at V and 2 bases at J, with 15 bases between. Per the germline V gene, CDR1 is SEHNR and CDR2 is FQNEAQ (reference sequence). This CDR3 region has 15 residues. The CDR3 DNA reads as TGTGCCAGCAGCTCCACAGGAGTCCCCCCCTACGAGCAGTACTTC. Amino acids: CASSSTGVPPYEQYF.

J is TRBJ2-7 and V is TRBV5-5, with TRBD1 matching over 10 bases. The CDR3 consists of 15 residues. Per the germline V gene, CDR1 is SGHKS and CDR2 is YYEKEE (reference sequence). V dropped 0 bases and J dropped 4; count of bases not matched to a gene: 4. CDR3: CASSLVGTGVYEQYF. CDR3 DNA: TGTGCCAGCAGCTTGGTTGGGACAGGGGTATACGAGCAGTACTTC.

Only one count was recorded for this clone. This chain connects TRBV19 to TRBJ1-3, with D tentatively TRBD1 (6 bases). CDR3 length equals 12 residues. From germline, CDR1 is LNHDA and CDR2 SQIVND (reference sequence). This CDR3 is CAPRGAGNTIYF. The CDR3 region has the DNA TGTGCTCCGAGGGGGGCCGGAAACACCATATATTTT. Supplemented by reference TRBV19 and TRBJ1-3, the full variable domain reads DGGITQSPKYLFRKEGQNVTLSCEQNLNHDAMYWYRQDPGQGLRLIYYSQIVNDFQKGDIAEGYSVSREKKESFPLTVTSAQKNPTAFYLCAPRGAGNTIYFGEGSWLTVV.

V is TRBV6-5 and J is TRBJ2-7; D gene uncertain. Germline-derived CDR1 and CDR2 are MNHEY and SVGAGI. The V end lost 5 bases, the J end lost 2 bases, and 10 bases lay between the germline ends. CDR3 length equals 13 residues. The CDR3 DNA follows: TGTGCCAGCAGTGATGGAACGCCCTACGAGCAGTACTTC. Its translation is CASSDGTPYEQYF.

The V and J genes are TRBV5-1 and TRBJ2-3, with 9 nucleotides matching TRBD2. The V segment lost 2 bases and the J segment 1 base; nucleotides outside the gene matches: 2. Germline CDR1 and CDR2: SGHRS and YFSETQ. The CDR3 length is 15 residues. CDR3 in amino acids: CASSLKRGGTDTQYF. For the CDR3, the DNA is TGCGCCAGCAGCTTAAAGCGGGGGGGCACAGATACGCAGTATTTT.

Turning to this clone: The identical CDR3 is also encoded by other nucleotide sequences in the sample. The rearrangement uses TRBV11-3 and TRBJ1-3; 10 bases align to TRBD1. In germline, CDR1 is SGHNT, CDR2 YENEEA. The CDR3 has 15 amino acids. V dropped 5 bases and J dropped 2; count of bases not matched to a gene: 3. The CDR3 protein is CASSPGQGPGNTIYF. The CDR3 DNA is TGTGCCAGCAGCCCGGGACAGGGGCCTGGAAACACCATATATTTT. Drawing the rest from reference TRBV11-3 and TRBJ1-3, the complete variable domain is EAGVVQSPRYKIIEKKQPVAFWCNPISGHNTLYWYLQNLGQGPELLIRYENEEAVDDSQLPKDRFSAERLKGVDSTLKIQPAELGDSAVYLCASSPGQGPGNTIYFGEGSWLTVV.

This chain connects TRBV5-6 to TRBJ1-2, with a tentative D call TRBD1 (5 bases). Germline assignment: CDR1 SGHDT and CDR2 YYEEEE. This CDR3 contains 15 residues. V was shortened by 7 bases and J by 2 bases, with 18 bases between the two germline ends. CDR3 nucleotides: TGTGCCAGCCGGGTGACAGAACCTGCCAACTATGGCTACACCTTC. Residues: CASRVTEPANYGYTF.

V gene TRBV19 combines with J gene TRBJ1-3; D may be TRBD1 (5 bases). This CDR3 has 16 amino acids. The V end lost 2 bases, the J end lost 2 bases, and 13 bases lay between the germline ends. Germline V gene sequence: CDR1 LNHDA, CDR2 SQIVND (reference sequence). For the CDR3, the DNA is TGTGCCAGTAGTATAATTCTCGGGGCGGCTGGAAACACCATATATTTT. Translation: CASSIILGAAGNTIYF.

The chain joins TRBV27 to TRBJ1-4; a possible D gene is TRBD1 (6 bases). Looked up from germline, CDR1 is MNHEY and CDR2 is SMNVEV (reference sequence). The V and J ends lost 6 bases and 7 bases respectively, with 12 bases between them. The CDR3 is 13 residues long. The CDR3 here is CASRDRAIEKLFF. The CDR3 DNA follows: TGTGCCAGCAGGGACAGAGCTATTGAAAAACTGTTTTTT.

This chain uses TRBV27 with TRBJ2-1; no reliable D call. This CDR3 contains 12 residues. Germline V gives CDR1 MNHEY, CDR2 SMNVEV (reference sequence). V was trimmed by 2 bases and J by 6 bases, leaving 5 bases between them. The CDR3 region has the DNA TGTGCCAGCAGTTTAAGTAGCAATGAGCAGTTCTTC. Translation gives CASSLSSNEQFF.

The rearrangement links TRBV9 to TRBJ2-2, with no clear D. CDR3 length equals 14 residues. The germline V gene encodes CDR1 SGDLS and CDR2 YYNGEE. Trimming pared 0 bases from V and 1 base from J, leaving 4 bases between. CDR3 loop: CASSVAVNTGELFF. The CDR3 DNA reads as TGTGCCAGCAGCGTAGCAGTGAACACCGGGGAGCTGTTTTTT.

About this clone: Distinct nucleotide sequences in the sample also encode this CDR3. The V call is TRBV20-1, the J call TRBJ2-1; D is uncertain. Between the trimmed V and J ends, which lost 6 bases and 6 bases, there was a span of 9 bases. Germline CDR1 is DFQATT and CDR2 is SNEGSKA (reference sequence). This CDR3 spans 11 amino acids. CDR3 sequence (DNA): TGCAGTGCCCGTACAAGCAATGAGCAGTTCTTC. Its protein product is CSARTSNEQFF.

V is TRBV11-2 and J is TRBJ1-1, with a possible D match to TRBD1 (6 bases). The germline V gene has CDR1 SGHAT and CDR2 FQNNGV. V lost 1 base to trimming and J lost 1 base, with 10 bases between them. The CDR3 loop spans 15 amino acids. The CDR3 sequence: CASSLVGGPNTEAFF. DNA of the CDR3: TGTGCCAGCAGCTTAGTGGGGGGCCCGAACACTGAAGCTTTCTTT.

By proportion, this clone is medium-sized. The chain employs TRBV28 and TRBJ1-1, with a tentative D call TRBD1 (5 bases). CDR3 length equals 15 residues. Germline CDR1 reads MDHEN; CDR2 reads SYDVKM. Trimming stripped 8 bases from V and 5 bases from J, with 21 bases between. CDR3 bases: TGTGCCAGCTCCTTGGCAGGACACCTCGGAACTGAAGCTTTCTTT. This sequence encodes CASSLAGHLGTEAFF.

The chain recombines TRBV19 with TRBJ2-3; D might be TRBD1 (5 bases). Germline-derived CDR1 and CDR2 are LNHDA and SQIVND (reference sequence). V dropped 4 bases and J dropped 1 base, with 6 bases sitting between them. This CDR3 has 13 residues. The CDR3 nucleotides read TGTGCCAGTAGTAAACAGGGCACAGATACGCAGTATTTT. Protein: CASSKQGTDTQYF.

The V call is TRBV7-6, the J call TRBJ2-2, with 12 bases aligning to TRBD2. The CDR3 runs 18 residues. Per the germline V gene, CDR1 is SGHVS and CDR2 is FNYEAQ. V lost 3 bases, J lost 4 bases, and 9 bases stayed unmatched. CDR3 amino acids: CASSFQLAGGFRTGELFF. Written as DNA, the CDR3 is TGTGCCAGCAGCTTCCAACTAGCGGGAGGATTTCGCACCGGGGAGCTGTTTTTT. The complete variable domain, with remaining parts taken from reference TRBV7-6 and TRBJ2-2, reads GAGVSQSPRYKVTKRGQDVALRCDPISGHVSLYWYRQALGQGPEFLTYFNYEAQQDKSGLPNDRFSAERPEGSISTLTIQRTEQRDSAMYRCASSFQLAGGFRTGELFFGEGSRLTVL.

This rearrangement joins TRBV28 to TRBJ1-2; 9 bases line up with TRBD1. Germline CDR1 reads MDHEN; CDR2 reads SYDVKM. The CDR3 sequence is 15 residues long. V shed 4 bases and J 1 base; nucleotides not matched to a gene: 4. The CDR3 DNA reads TGTGCCAGCAGTTCCCCGGGACAGGGTAACTATGGCTACACCTTC. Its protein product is CASSSPGQGNYGYTF.

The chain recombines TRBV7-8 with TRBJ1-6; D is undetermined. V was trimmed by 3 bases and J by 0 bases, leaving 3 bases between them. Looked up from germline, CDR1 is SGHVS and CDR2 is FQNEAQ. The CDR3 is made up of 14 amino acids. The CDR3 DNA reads TGTGCCAGCAGCTTCGCCTCCTATAATTCACCCCTCCACTTT. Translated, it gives CASSFASYNSPLHF.

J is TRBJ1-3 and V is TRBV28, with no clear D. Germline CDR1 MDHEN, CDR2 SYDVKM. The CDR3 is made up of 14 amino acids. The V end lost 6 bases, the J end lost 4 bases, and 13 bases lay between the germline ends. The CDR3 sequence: CASRTLGSGNTIYF. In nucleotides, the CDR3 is TGTGCCAGCAGAACTCTGGGTTCAGGAAACACCATATATTTT. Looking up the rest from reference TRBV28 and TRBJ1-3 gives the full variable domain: DVKVTQSSRYLVKRTGEKVFLECVQDMDHENMFWYRQDPGLGLRLIYFSYDVKMKEKGDIPEGYSVSREKKERFSLILESASTNQTSMYLCASRTLGSGNTIYFGEGSWLTVV.

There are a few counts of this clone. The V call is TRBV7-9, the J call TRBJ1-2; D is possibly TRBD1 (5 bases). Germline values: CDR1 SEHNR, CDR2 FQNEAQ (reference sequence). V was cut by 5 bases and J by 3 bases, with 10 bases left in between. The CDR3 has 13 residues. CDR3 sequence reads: CASSPDSYYGYTF. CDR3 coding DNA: TGTGCCAGCAGCCCAGACAGCTACTATGGCTACACCTTC.

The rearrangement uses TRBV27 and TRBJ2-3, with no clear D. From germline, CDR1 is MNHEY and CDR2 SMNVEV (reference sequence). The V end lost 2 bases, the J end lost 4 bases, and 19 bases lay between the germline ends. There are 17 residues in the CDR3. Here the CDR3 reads CASSLKAGTNRADTQYF. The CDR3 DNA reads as TGTGCCAGCAGTTTAAAGGCTGGCACAAATAGGGCAGATACGCAGTATTTT.

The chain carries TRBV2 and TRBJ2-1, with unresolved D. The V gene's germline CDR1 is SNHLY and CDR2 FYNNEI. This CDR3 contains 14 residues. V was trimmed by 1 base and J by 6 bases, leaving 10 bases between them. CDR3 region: CASSEVGPVNEQFF. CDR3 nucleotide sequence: TGTGCCAGCAGTGAAGTAGGGCCCGTCAATGAGCAGTTCTTC.

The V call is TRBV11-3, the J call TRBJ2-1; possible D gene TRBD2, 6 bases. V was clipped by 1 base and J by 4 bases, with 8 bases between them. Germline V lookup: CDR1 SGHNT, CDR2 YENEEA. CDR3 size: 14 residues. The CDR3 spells CASSLGGGYNEQFF. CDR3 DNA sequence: TGTGCCAGCAGCTTAGGTGGGGGGTACAATGAGCAGTTCTTC.

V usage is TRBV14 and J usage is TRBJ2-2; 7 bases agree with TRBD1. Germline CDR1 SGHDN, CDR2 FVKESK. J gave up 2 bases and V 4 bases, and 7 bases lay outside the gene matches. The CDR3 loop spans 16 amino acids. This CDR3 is CASSPPGTENTGELFF. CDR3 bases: TGTGCCAGCAGCCCTCCCGGGACAGAAAACACCGGGGAGCTGTTTTTT.